This T cell receptor beta chain was documented in a study of T cells after yellow fever vaccination. V dropped 0 bases and J dropped 7 bases, with 13 bases sitting between them. From germline, CDR1 is SGDLS and CDR2 YYNGEE. CDR3 length equals 14 residues. Study observations and caveats: Researchers cautioned that FACS-sorted repertoires could harbor abundant clonotypes contaminating from the bulk population. Peaking faster, on day 5 versus 15, the secondary response was nonetheless weaker. In post-booster samples, most primary-vaccination clones reappeared (about 95% CD4, roughly 89% CD8).

A single record per CDR3 protein comes from TCRdb applying MiXCR to the 5' RACE reads. Here the sample spans under 70,000 distinct CDR3 sequences, more than 5.5% being singletons. This clonotype was observed a few times. The antigen is unknown. The receptor was isolated from a man aged 18 to 29 who received the YFV17D yellow fever vaccine. Material: CD8+ T cells sorted from PBMCs, obtained on the day of the first yellow fever vaccination. The genes are TRBV9 and TRBJ1-2; TRBD1 is a possible D gene (5 bases). CDR3 protein: CASSVDGARSGYTF. The CDR3 nucleotides are TGTGCCAGCAGCGTAGACGGGGCCCGCAGTGGCTACACCTTC.